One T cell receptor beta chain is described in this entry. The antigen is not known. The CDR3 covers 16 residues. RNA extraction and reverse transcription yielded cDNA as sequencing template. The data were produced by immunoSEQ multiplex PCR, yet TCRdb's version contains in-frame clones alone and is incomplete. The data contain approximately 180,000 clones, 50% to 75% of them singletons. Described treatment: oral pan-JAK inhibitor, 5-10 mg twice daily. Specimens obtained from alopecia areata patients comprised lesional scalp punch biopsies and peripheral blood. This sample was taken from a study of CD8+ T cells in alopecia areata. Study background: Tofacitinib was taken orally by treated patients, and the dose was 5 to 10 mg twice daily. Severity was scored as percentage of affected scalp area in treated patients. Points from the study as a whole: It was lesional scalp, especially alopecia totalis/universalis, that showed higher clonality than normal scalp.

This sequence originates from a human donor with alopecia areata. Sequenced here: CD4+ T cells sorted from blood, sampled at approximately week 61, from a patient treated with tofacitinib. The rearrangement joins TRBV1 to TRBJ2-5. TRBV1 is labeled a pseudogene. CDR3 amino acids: CTSSQVRAAAQETQYF. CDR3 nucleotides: TGCACCAGCAGCCAAGTAAGGGCGGCAGCCCAAGAGACCCAGTACTTC.